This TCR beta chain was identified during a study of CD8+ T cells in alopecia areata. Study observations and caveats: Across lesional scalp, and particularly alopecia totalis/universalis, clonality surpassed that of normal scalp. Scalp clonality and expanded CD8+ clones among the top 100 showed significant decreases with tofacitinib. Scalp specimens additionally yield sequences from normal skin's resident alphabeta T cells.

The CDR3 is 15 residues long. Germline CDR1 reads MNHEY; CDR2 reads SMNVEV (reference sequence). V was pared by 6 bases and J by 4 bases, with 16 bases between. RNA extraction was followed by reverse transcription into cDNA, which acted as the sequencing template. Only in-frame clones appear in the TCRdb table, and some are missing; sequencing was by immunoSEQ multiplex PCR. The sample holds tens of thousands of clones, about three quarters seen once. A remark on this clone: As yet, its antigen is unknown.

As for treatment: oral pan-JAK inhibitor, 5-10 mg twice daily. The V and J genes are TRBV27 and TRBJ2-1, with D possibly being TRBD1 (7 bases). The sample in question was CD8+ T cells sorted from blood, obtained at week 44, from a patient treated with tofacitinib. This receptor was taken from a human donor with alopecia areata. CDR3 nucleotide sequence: TGTGCCAGCAGCCCCAGGGGGGCAGGGTACAATGAGCAGTTCTTC. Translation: CASSPRGAGYNEQFF.